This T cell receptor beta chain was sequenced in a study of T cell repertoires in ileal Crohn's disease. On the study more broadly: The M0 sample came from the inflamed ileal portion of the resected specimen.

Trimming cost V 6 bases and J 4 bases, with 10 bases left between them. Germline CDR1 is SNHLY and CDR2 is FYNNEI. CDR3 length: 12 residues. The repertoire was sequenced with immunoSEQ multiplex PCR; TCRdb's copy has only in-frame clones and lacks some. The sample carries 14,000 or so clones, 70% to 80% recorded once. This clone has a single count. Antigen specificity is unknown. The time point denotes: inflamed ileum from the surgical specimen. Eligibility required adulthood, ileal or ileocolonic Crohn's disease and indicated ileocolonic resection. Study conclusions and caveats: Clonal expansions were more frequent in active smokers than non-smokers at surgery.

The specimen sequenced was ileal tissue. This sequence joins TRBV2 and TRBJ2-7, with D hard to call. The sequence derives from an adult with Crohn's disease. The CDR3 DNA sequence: TGTGCCAGCAGGCCCGCCGGGTACGAGCAGTACTTC. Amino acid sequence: CASRPAGYEQYF.